These T cell receptor beta chains were read from a single sample in a study of blood T cell repertoires in COVID-19. The assay was immunoSEQ multiplex PCR, and TCRdb's table has in-frame clones only and misses some. The sample records roughly 570,000 clones, approximately 88% being singletons. Specimen: peripheral blood. These TCRs come from a woman between 50 and 59 years old with COVID-19, enrolled during active disease. The CDR3 runs from the conserved cysteine through the conserved F or W. D genes are given only for firm matches. The size of a clone is reported for some rows only, either as once, few or many, or as a class for expanded clones.

J gene,clone size,D gene,V gene,CDR3 protein,CDR3 DNA
TRBJ1-2,NA,TRBD1,TRBV5-1,CASSHGTGAVYGYTF,TGCGCCAGCAGCCACGGGACAGGGGCTGTGTACGGCTACACCTTC
TRBJ2-5,NA,NA,TRBV5-1,CASSSDSSPRETQYF,TGCGCCAGCAGCTCAGACAGTAGCCCTCGAGAGACCCAGTACTTC
TRBJ1-4,NA,NA,TRBV3-1/TRBV3-2,CASSQDLGRDEKLFF,TGTGCCAGCAGCCAAGATCTAGGCAGGGATGAAAAACTGTTTTTT
TRBJ1-2,NA,NA,TRBV4-2,CASSHGQLPDGYTF,TGTGCCAGCAGCCACGGACAGCTCCCGGATGGCTACACCTTC
TRBJ2-1,NA,TRBD2,TRBV10-3,CAIKEGRGGRSEQFF,TGTGCCATCAAGGAGGGTCGGGGGGGCCGGAGTGAGCAGTTCTTC
TRBJ2-7,NA,NA,TRBV15,CATSRVGGGLYEQYF,TGTGCCACCAGCAGAGTGGGAGGTGGCCTCTACGAGCAGTACTTC
TRBJ1-4,NA,NA,TRBV10-2,CASRAVSDEKLFF,TGCGCCAGCAGGGCGGTTAGTGATGAAAAACTGTTTTTT
TRBJ2-5,NA,NA,TRBV5-5,CASSFNPLMETQYF,TGTGCCAGCAGCTTTAACCCACTCATGGAGACCCAGTACTTC
TRBJ2-2,NA,NA,TRBV5-6,CASSLVQYTGELFF,TGTGCCAGCAGCTTGGTGCAGTACACCGGGGAGCTGTTTTTT
TRBJ1-2,NA,NA,TRBV5-1,CASARQPGQENYGYTF,TGCGCCAGCGCCAGACAACCGGGACAAGAAAACTATGGCTACACCTTC
TRBJ1-5,NA,NA,TRBV27,CASSGGIHQPQHF,TGTGCCAGCAGCGGCGGAATACATCAGCCCCAGCATTTT
TRBJ1-5,NA,TRBD1,TRBV19,CASSIDLSDRGLYQPQHF,TGTGCCAGTAGTATAGACCTTTCGGACAGGGGACTTTATCAGCCCCAGCATTTT
TRBJ2-7,NA,NA,TRBV18,CASSPPAYSGEGEQYF,TGTGCCAGCTCACCACCGGCGTACTCAGGGGAGGGCGAGCAGTACTTC
TRBJ1-2,once,NA,TRBV6-5,CASSYSHPDYGYTF,TGTGCCAGCAGTTACTCCCACCCGGACTATGGCTACACCTTC
TRBJ2-1,once,TRBD2,TRBV2,CASRLQRGSRDEQFF,TGTGCCAGCAGACTTCAGCGGGGTAGTAGGGATGAGCAGTTCTTC
TRBJ2-2,once,NA,TRBV12-3/TRBV12-4,CASSPLNTGELFF,TGTGCCAGCAGCCCCCTGAACACCGGGGAGCTGTTTTTT
TRBJ1-3,NA,NA,TRBV10-3,CAISLENTIYF,TGTGCCATCAGCCTAGAAAACACCATATATTTT
TRBJ1-4,NA,NA,TRBV5-1,CASSFGTLATNEKLFF,TGCGCCAGCAGCTTCGGGACACTGGCAACTAATGAAAAACTGTTTTTT
TRBJ1-6,NA,TRBD1,TRBV15,CATSREGANSPLHF,TGTGCCACCAGCAGGGAGGGGGCAAATTCACCCCTCCACTTT
TRBJ1-5,NA,NA,TRBV5-3,CARSWSPRGDQPQHF,TGTGCCAGAAGCTGGAGCCCTCGGGGGGATCAGCCCCAGCATTTT
TRBJ2-1,NA,TRBD2,TRBV10-3,CAISDQTSGRYNEQFF,TGTGCCATCAGTGACCAGACTAGCGGCAGGTACAATGAGCAGTTCTTC
TRBJ1-3,NA,NA,TRBV4-1,CASSQGAPGGGSGNTIYF,TGCGCCAGCAGCCAAGGTGCTCCAGGAGGCGGCTCTGGAAACACCATATATTTT
TRBJ1-3,NA,NA,TRBV7-8,CASSRLRGNTIYF,TGTGCCAGCAGTCGACTGAGGGGAAACACCATATATTTT
TRBJ1-1,NA,NA,TRBV29-1,CSLMDGGNTEAFF,TGCAGCCTGATGGACGGGGGGAACACTGAAGCTTTCTTT
TRBJ1-1,NA,TRBD1,TRBV5-1,CASSLRTGGNTEAFF,TGCGCCAGCAGCTTGCGTACAGGGGGTAACACTGAAGCTTTCTTT
TRBJ1-1,once,NA,TRBV5-5,CASSLASLGTEAFF,TGTGCCAGCAGCCTGGCGTCCCTAGGTACTGAAGCTTTCTTT
TRBJ2-5,NA,NA,TRBV5-6,CASSEDSSETQYF,TGTGCCAGCAGCGAGGACTCGTCAGAGACCCAGTACTTC
TRBJ2-3,few,TRBD2,TRBV2,CASSSVLAGGLGDTQYF,TGTGCCAGCAGCTCCGTCTTAGCGGGGGGCCTTGGAGATACGCAGTATTTT
TRBJ1-2,NA,TRBD1,TRBV27,CASSLNRGRENGYTF,TGTGCCAGCAGTCTGAACAGGGGGCGAGAGAATGGCTACACCTTC